The 14 T cell receptor beta chains listed next were all sequenced from one sample in a study of breast tumors, draining lymph nodes, adjacent tissues. TCRdb re-derived calls from the multiplex PCR reads in MiXCR, one entry per CDR3 protein. The sample has 17,000 or so distinct CDR3 sequences, about 45% seen once. Sequencing was carried out using breast tumor tissue. These receptors were taken from a female donor with breast cancer. Some clones in this sample may be carry-over from other donors' samples.

This chain uses TRBV7-2 with TRBJ2-1, with a weak D call TRBD2 (5 bases). The CDR3 runs to 12 residues. V lost 3 bases and J 9 bases, leaving 9 bases between the germline ends. The germline gives CDR1 SGHTA, CDR2 FQGNSA. The CDR3 here is CASSLAGGEQFF. CDR3 nucleotide sequence: TGTGCCAGCAGCTTGGCCGGAGGTGAGCAGTTCTTC.

This clonotype was seen once. This chain connects TRBV5-8 to TRBJ1-4, with no clear D. The V end lost 4 bases, the J end lost 0 bases, and 10 bases lay between the germline ends. Germline values: CDR1 SGHTS, CDR2 YDEGEE. CDR3 size: 15 residues. For the CDR3, the DNA is TGTGCCAGCAGCCCCCTGACAACAACTAATGAAAAACTGTTTTTT. It specifies CASSPLTTTNEKLFF.

At least ten counts were recorded for this clonotype. This chain connects TRBV11-2 to TRBJ1-3; 7 bases fit TRBD1. V trimming: 4 bases; J trimming: 4 bases; junction bases outside the gene matches: 7. Germline loops: CDR1 SGHAT, CDR2 FQNNGV. This CDR3 has 15 residues. The CDR3 protein is CASSSDSGQGNTIYF. The CDR3 DNA reads as TGTGCCAGCAGCTCAGACTCGGGACAGGGAAACACCATATATTTT.

This clonotype was counted at least ten times. The chain joins TRBV25-1 to TRBJ2-5; a weak D match, TRBD2 (5 bases). CDR1 and CDR2 from the germline V gene are MGHDK and SYGVNS. Trimming took off 5 bases at V and 1 base at J, with 11 bases between the two ends. This CDR3 has 14 residues. The CDR3, as DNA: TGTGCCAGCAGTAGAGAGAGCGGCCAAGAGACCCAGTACTTC. This encodes CASSRESGQETQYF.

This clonotype occurred many times. The chain links TRBV5-1 to TRBJ2-5, with 11 bases that match TRBD2. Per germline, CDR1 SGHRS and CDR2 YFSETQ. This CDR3 region has 15 residues. The V and J ends lost 4 bases and 5 bases, in that order; junction bases with no gene match: 7. CDR3 protein: CASSPLAGGWETQYF. The CDR3 DNA follows: TGCGCCAGCAGCCCCCTAGCGGGAGGTTGGGAGACCCAGTACTTC.

This clonotype was counted many times. A read error is possible here, since a much larger clone lies one base away. V gene TRBV20-1 combines with J gene TRBJ2-1; 9 bases line up with TRBD2. Trimming removed 6 bases from V and 9 bases from J; junction bases left unmatched: 12. There are 14 residues in the CDR3. The germline V gene has CDR1 DFQATT and CDR2 SNEGSKA (reference sequence). This CDR3 is CSATGTSTGTEQFF. DNA for the CDR3: TGCAGTGCAACCGGGACTAGCACAGGCACTGAGCAGTTCTTC.

This clonotype showed up many times. At one end, the junction sequence differs from germline, possibly due to a read error. V gene TRBV6-5 combines with J gene TRBJ2-7; D is ambiguous. The germline gives CDR1 MNHEY, CDR2 SVGAGI. This CDR3 spans 13 amino acids. CDR3 in DNA: TGTGCCAGCAGTCACTCGAAGTTCCACGAGCAGTACTTC. It is translated as CASSHSKFHEQYF.

This chain joins TRBV2 and TRBJ2-3, with 9 nucleotides matching TRBD1. Germline V CDR1 and CDR2: SNHLY, FYNNEI. There are 14 residues in the CDR3. J lost 0 bases, V lost 6 bases, and 1 base had no gene match. The CDR3 region is CASRGTGSTDTQYF. The CDR3 nucleotides are TGTGCCAGCAGAGGGACAGGGAGCACAGATACGCAGTATTTT.

The table lists this clonotype with many counts. The genes are TRBV6-4 and TRBJ2-1, with 7 nucleotides matching TRBD2. CDR1 is MRHNA and CDR2 is SNTAGT in the germline V gene. The CDR3 runs 14 residues. With V trimmed by 4 bases and J by 6 bases, 6 bases remained unmatched. CDR3 region: CASSVGGYVNEQFF. In nucleotides, the CDR3 is TGTGCCAGCAGTGTGGGGGGGTACGTCAATGAGCAGTTCTTC.

The rearrangement uses TRBV4-1 and TRBJ2-7; TRBD1 might be the D (6 bases). The CDR3 spans 16 residues. V gave up 2 bases and J gave up 0 bases, with 14 bases separating them. Germline lookup yields CDR1 MGHRA and CDR2 YSYEKL. The CDR3 DNA is TGCGCCAGCAGCCAAAGAGACCGGGACATCTCCTACGAGCAGTACTTC. It translates to CASSQRDRDISYEQYF.

The count of this clonotype is one. The chain recombines TRBV20-1 with TRBJ2-7; no firm D call. From germline, CDR1 is DFQATT and CDR2 SNEGSKA (reference sequence). The CDR3 spans 13 residues. V lost 1 base and J 3 bases, leaving 10 bases between the germline ends. The CDR3 loop reads CSARAELGYEQYF. Here the CDR3 DNA reads TGCAGTGCTAGAGCTGAGCTCGGCTACGAGCAGTACTTC.

This clonotype has a count of ten or more. The J gene is TRBJ2-3, the V gene TRBV13; possibly TRBD2 for D (5 bases). The germline CDR1 and CDR2 sequences are PRHDT and FYEKMQ (reference sequence). With 5 bases removed from V and 0 bases from J, the gap between germline ends came to 9 bases. This CDR3 comprises 14 residues. The CDR3 DNA reads TGTGCCAGCAGCGTTAGCGTTAGCACAGATACGCAGTATTTT. Amino acids: CASSVSVSTDTQYF. Filled out from reference TRBV13 and TRBJ2-3, the complete variable domain reads AAGVIQSPRHLIKEKRETATLKCYPIPRHDTVYWYQQGPGQDPQFLISFYEKMQSDKGSIPDRFSAQQFSDYHSELNMSSLELGDSALYFCASSVSVSTDTQYFGPGTRLTVL.

The gene calls are TRBV20-1 and TRBJ1-6; TRBD1 matches at 8 bases. The trim removed 6 bases at V and 0 bases at J, leaving 1 base unmatched. The CDR3 has 14 residues. CDR1 is DFQATT, CDR2 SNEGSKA, per germline (reference sequence). In DNA form, the CDR3 reads TGCAGTGCCGACAGGGGCTCCTATAATTCACCCCTCCACTTT. Translated, it gives CSADRGSYNSPLHF.

This clonotype was detected many times. It may be a read error: a sequence one base away is much more abundant. Here the CDR3 DNA reads TGTGCCAGCAGTCACAGGGCCACCGAAGTACAAGAGACCCAGTACTTC. Its translation: CASSHRATEVQETQYF. The J gene is TRBJ2-5, the V gene TRBV6-5; TRBD1 is a possible D gene (6 bases). V was cut by 5 bases and J by 2 bases, with 18 bases left in between. Germline CDR1 and CDR2: MNHEY and SVGAGI. The CDR3 sequence is 16 residues long.